These 30 T cell receptor beta chains were all obtained from the same sample, sequenced in a study of memory CD8 T cells in hepatitis C reinfection. Data came from immunoSEQ multiplex PCR; TCRdb stores just in-frame clones and leaves some out. There are about 43,000 clones in the sample; about 88% occur only once, and roughly 0.7% lies in the top ten. Specified time point: late/post reinfection, 12 to 24 weeks after detection. No in vitro expansion preceded TCR sequencing of the sorted cells. Sequenced material: naive CD8+ T cells sorted from blood. Receptors were obtained from a man between 18 and 29 years old with hepatitis C virus infection.

V and J are TRBV4-1 and TRBJ1-2; D might be TRBD1 (6 bases). CDR1 is MGHRA, CDR2 YSYEKL, per germline. V lost 1 base and J lost 5, with 17 bases in between. This CDR3 region has 16 residues. In nucleotides, the CDR3 is TGCGCCAGCAGCCAAGGAGTAGCGGGGGGCAGTTATGGCTACACCTTC. It is translated as CASSQGVAGGSYGYTF.

V usage is TRBV27 and J usage is TRBJ1-6; 10 nucleotides align to TRBD1. Trimming at V came to 8 bases and at J to 8 bases, leaving 6 bases not matched to a gene. CDR1 and CDR2 from the germline V gene are MNHEY and SMNVEV (reference sequence). This CDR3 is 14 amino acids long. The CDR3 bases are TGTGCCAGCCGTCCAGGGACAGGGGATTCACCCCTCCACTTT. This sequence encodes CASRPGTGDSPLHF.

This chain connects TRBV9 to TRBJ2-1; 7 positions agree with TRBD1. CDR1 is SGDLS and CDR2 is YYNGEE in the germline V gene. This CDR3 contains 16 residues. Germline trimming cut 0 bases from V and 2 bases from J; bases unmatched to any gene: 5. CDR3 in DNA: TGTGCCAGCAGCGTAGGGGCAGGGGGTCCCTACAATGAGCAGTTCTTC. Amino acid sequence: CASSVGAGGPYNEQFF.

The chain carries TRBV19 and TRBJ1-4; D is unclear. Germline CDR1 and CDR2: LNHDA and SQIVND (reference sequence). This CDR3 is 16 amino acids long. Deletions cut 4 bases from V and 2 bases from J, with 14 bases between. The DNA of the CDR3 is TGTGCCAGTAGTACCCTGGGAGGTCGGACTAATGAAAAACTGTTTTTT. Its protein product is CASSTLGGRTNEKLFF.

The V call is TRBV30, the J call TRBJ2-1; D is ambiguous. Germline assignment: CDR1 GTSNPN and CDR2 SVGIG (reference sequence). This CDR3 is 12 amino acids long. The V and J ends lost 3 bases and 3 bases respectively, with 6 bases between them. The CDR3 region has the DNA TGTGCCTGGAGCGCCGGCTACAATGAGCAGTTCTTC. Its protein product is CAWSAGYNEQFF.

The CDR3 loop is CASSLLYYEQYF. CDR3 DNA sequence: TGTGCCAGCAGCCTCTTGTACTACGAGCAGTACTTC. The V and J genes are TRBV5-8 and TRBJ2-7; D remains ambiguous. Trimming removed 4 bases at V and 3 bases at J, with 8 bases between. The CDR3 has 12 amino acids. From germline, CDR1 is SGHTS and CDR2 YDEGEE. The whole variable domain, remainder taken from reference TRBV5-8 and TRBJ2-7, is EAGVTQSPTHLIKTRGQQATLRCSPISGHTSVYWYQQALGLGLQFLLWYDEGEERNRGNFPPRFSGRQFPNYSSELNVNALELEDSALYLCASSLLYYEQYFGPGTRLTVT.

V usage is TRBV7-8 and J usage is TRBJ1-2, with 7 bases lining up with TRBD1. Looked up from germline, CDR1 is SGHVS and CDR2 is FQNEAQ. The length of the CDR3 is 17 residues. Unmatched junction bases numbered 11, after V lost 4 bases and J lost 0 bases. In DNA, the CDR3 is TGTGCCAGCAGCTACAGTCCGGGACAGTTAGCTAACTATGGCTACACCTTC. Protein: CASSYSPGQLANYGYTF.

The V gene is TRBV5-5, the J gene TRBJ1-4, with TRBD1 as a possible D gene (6 bases). V lost 2 bases and J lost 4, with 9 bases in between. CDR3 length: 14 amino acids. Germline V gives CDR1 SGHKS, CDR2 YYEKEE (reference sequence). The DNA for the CDR3 is TGTGCCAGCAGCTTAGACAGGAATAATGAAAAACTGTTTTTT. Amino acid sequence: CASSLDRNNEKLFF.

This chain uses TRBV19 with TRBJ2-1; 7 positions agree with TRBD1. The trim removed 3 bases at V and 6 bases at J, leaving 2 bases unmatched. From germline, CDR1 is LNHDA and CDR2 SQIVND (reference sequence). The CDR3 runs 13 residues. The CDR3: CASSMGQPNEQFF. CDR3 coding DNA: TGTGCCAGTAGTATGGGACAGCCCAATGAGCAGTTCTTC.

J is TRBJ2-5 and V is TRBV4-1; the D is unclear. The CDR3 has 13 residues. V was shortened by 5 bases and J by 2 bases, with 9 bases between the two germline ends. The germline gives CDR1 MGHRA, CDR2 YSYEKL. Written as DNA, the CDR3 is TGCGCCAGCAGCGAAACAGATCAAGAGACCCAGTACTTC. It specifies CASSETDQETQYF.

This chain links TRBV5-6 with TRBJ1-4, with D perhaps TRBD1 (6 bases). Germline CDR1 is SGHDT and CDR2 is YYEEEE. Trimming removed 4 bases from V and 5 bases from J, with 15 bases in between. The CDR3 is 15 amino acids. In nucleotides, the CDR3 is TGTGCCAGCAGCCCTAGTTGGGGGCAAAATGAAAAACTGTTTTTT. It translates to CASSPSWGQNEKLFF.

This chain connects TRBV6-6 to TRBJ2-3; the match to TRBD2 covers 7 bases. Trimming removed 3 bases from V and 3 bases from J; junction bases left unmatched: 3. Germline loops: CDR1 MNHNY, CDR2 SVGAGI (reference sequence). The CDR3 has 14 amino acids. The CDR3 reads CASSYGGGTDTQYF. The CDR3 DNA sequence: TGTGCCAGCAGTTATGGCGGGGGAACAGATACGCAGTATTTT.

This chain connects TRBV11-2 to TRBJ2-6; 9 bases match TRBD1. This CDR3 contains 19 residues. J was trimmed by 1 base and V by 4 bases; bases with no gene match: 11. The V gene's germline CDR1 is SGHAT and CDR2 FQNNGV. CDR3 nucleotides: TGTGCCAGCAGCTCGAACCGGGACAGGGCTACTTCTGGGGCCAACGTCCTGACTTTC. Amino acids: CASSSNRDRATSGANVLTF.

This chain uses TRBV29-1 with TRBJ2-2, with 9 positions matching TRBD2. Germline trimming cut 6 bases from V and 6 bases from J; bases unmatched to any gene: 23. The CDR3 runs to 19 residues. Germline assignment: CDR1 SQVTM and CDR2 ANQGSEA. In nucleotides, the CDR3 is TGCAGCGTCGTGCTGACTAGCGGAACGCAGAACGAAATCCCCGGGGAGCTGTTTTTT. It is translated as CSVVLTSGTQNEIPGELFF.

The chain employs TRBV6-5 and TRBJ1-1; no clear D. V was cut by 5 bases and J by 7 bases, with 11 bases left in between. The germline V gene has CDR1 MNHEY and CDR2 SVGAGI. CDR3 length equals 12 residues. CDR3 sequence: CASSESHYEAFF. In DNA, the CDR3 is TGTGCCAGCAGTGAGAGTCACTATGAAGCTTTCTTT.

The chain couples TRBV30 to TRBJ1-1, with a possible D match to TRBD1 (5 bases). The CDR3 sequence is 13 residues long. Germline V CDR1 and CDR2: GTSNPN, SVGIG (reference sequence). Trimming took 5 bases from V and 0 from J, leaving 10 bases between them. CDR3 residues: CAWVRAMNTEAFF. DNA for the CDR3: TGTGCCTGGGTCAGGGCCATGAACACTGAAGCTTTCTTT.

This chain links TRBV5-8 with TRBJ1-5; TRBD1 is a possible D gene (6 bases). Germline-derived CDR1 and CDR2 are SGHTS and YDEGEE. Trimming pared 0 bases from V and 8 bases from J, leaving 12 bases between. The length of the CDR3 is 14 residues. The CDR3 DNA follows: TGTGCCAGCAGCTTGGGGGGGACAAAGGAGCCCCAGCATTTT. Translating gives CASSLGGTKEPQHF.

Comment on this clone: The germline gene is not matched at one end of the junction; a read error may be the cause. The rearrangement joins TRBV7-7 to TRBJ2-2; 8 bases map to TRBD1. Looked up from germline, CDR1 is SSHAT and CDR2 is FNYEAQ (reference sequence). This CDR3 is built from 16 residues. CDR3 DNA: TGTGCTAGCAGCCCCCGACAGGGGTTAAACACCGGGGAGCTGTTTTTT. This encodes CASSPRQGLNTGELFF.

This chain uses TRBV21-1 with TRBJ2-3; the table's D call TRBD2 went unverified against the DNA. TRBV21-1 is tagged as a pseudogene. The CDR3 sequence is 15 residues long. The CDR3 region is CASSDLAGHTDTQYF. The CDR3 DNA is TGTGCCAGCAGCGATCTAGCGGGACACACAGATACGCAGTATTTT.

V is TRBV4-1 and J is TRBJ2-1; 9 nucleotides match TRBD2. Per the germline V gene, CDR1 is MGHRA and CDR2 is YSYEKL. V lost 5 bases and J lost 8; bases outside the gene matches: 19. The CDR3 is 18 amino acids. CDR3 loop: CASSFRLGRRGGTYEQFF. DNA of the CDR3: TGCGCCAGCAGCTTTCGACTAGGCAGGCGGGGGGGTACCTATGAGCAGTTCTTC.

The V call is TRBV28, the J call TRBJ2-5, with TRBD2 identical over 14 bases. The CDR3 spans 24 residues. Germline assignment: CDR1 MDHEN and CDR2 SYDVKM. The junction had 32 bases not matched to a gene; V was cut back by 6 bases and J by 5 bases. CDR3 bases: TGTGCCAGCAGCGGGACTAGCGGGAGAGTTTTACCCCAGGAAGAGACTAGAGGATCGGAGACCCAGTACTTC. It yields the protein CASSGTSGRVLPQEETRGSETQYF.

The chain carries TRBV28 and TRBJ2-3; TRBD2 matches 13 bases. Germline assignment: CDR1 MDHEN and CDR2 SYDVKM. The CDR3 contains 17 residues. J was trimmed by 3 bases and V by 4 bases; bases with no gene match: 7. The CDR3 DNA is TGTGCCAGCAGTTCCGGACTAGCGGGAGAGGGGACAGATACGCAGTATTTT. It codes for CASSSGLAGEGTDTQYF.

In its sample, this clone was seen once. The V and J genes are TRBV19 and TRBJ2-5, with TRBD2 matching over 7 bases. The CDR3 loop spans 15 amino acids. Losses at the gene ends were 5 bases for V and 4 bases for J; bases not matched to a gene: 10. The V gene's germline CDR1 is LNHDA and CDR2 SQIVND (reference sequence). CDR3 in amino acids: CASSGNGRRGETQYF. DNA for the CDR3: TGTGCCAGTAGTGGTAACGGGAGGAGAGGAGAGACCCAGTACTTC.

This clone has just one count. The V gene is TRBV6-6, the J gene TRBJ1-5, with a tentative D call TRBD1 (5 bases). V lost 0 bases, J lost 6 bases, and 9 bases lay in between. The CDR3 contains 14 residues. Per the germline V gene, CDR1 is MNHNY and CDR2 is SVGAGI (reference sequence). The CDR3, as DNA: TGTGCCAGCAGTTACTCGATCGGGGGTCAGCCCCAGCATTTT. This translates into CASSYSIGGQPQHF.

The chain has TRBV30 and TRBJ1-2, with D perhaps matching TRBD1 (5 bases). CDR1 is GTSNPN, CDR2 SVGIG, per germline (reference sequence). V dropped 5 bases and J dropped 2 bases, with 21 bases sitting between them. The CDR3 runs 16 residues. CDR3 residues: CAWGGTDRQLNYGYTF. The CDR3 DNA reads as TGTGCCTGGGGGGGGACCGACAGACAATTAAACTATGGCTACACCTTC.

This chain links TRBV27 with TRBJ2-1; 8 positions match TRBD1. Trimming removed 6 bases from V and 0 bases from J; junction bases left unmatched: 7. The germline V gene has CDR1 MNHEY and CDR2 SMNVEV (reference sequence). CDR3 size: 16 residues. The CDR3: CASRMGQVSSYNEQFF. The CDR3 DNA is TGTGCCAGCAGAATGGGACAGGTGAGCTCCTACAATGAGCAGTTCTTC.

The rearrangement links TRBV19 to TRBJ2-5, with D perhaps TRBD2 (5 bases). The CDR3 loop spans 15 amino acids. CDR1 LNHDA and CDR2 SQIVND come from the germline V gene (reference sequence). Between the trimmed V and J ends, which lost 10 bases and 1 base, there was a span of 19 bases. The CDR3 DNA follows: TGTGCCACTAGCCGCCGCGGAGCGGCCCAAGAGACCCAGTACTTC. Residues: CATSRRGAAQETQYF.

The rearrangement links TRBV30 to TRBJ1-1; 7 nucleotides match TRBD1. With 2 bases clipped from V and 5 bases from J, the junction kept 2 bases outside the gene matches. This CDR3 region has 12 residues. Germline CDR1 is GTSNPN and CDR2 is SVGIG (reference sequence). This CDR3 reads CAWSPTGTEAFF. The CDR3 DNA reads TGTGCCTGGAGTCCGACAGGGACTGAAGCTTTCTTT. The full variable domain, its missing parts supplied by reference TRBV30 and TRBJ1-1, is SQTIHQWPATLVQPVGSPLSLECTVEGTSNPNLYWYRQAAGRGLQLLFYSVGIGQISSEVPQNLSASRPQDRQFILSSKKLLLSDSGFYLCAWSPTGTEAFFGQGTRLTVV.

The gene calls are TRBV4-1 and TRBJ2-3; D possibly corresponds to TRBD2 (5 bases). This CDR3 comprises 18 residues. Germline V CDR1 and CDR2: MGHRA, YSYEKL. V was pared by 0 bases and J by 2 bases, with 18 bases between. The CDR3 reads CASSQDPDYQDLTDTQYF. The CDR3, as DNA: TGCGCCAGCAGCCAAGACCCAGACTACCAGGACCTCACAGATACGCAGTATTTT.

The chain is built from TRBV13 and TRBJ1-4, with 8 bases matching TRBD1. The germline CDR1 and CDR2 sequences are PRHDT and FYEKMQ (reference sequence). The trim removed 4 bases at V and 8 bases at J, leaving 9 bases unmatched. The length of the CDR3 is 15 residues. The CDR3, as DNA: TGTGCCAGCAGCTCCAAAACAGGGGGGGAAGAAAAACTGTTTTTT. Translated, it gives CASSSKTGGEEKLFF.